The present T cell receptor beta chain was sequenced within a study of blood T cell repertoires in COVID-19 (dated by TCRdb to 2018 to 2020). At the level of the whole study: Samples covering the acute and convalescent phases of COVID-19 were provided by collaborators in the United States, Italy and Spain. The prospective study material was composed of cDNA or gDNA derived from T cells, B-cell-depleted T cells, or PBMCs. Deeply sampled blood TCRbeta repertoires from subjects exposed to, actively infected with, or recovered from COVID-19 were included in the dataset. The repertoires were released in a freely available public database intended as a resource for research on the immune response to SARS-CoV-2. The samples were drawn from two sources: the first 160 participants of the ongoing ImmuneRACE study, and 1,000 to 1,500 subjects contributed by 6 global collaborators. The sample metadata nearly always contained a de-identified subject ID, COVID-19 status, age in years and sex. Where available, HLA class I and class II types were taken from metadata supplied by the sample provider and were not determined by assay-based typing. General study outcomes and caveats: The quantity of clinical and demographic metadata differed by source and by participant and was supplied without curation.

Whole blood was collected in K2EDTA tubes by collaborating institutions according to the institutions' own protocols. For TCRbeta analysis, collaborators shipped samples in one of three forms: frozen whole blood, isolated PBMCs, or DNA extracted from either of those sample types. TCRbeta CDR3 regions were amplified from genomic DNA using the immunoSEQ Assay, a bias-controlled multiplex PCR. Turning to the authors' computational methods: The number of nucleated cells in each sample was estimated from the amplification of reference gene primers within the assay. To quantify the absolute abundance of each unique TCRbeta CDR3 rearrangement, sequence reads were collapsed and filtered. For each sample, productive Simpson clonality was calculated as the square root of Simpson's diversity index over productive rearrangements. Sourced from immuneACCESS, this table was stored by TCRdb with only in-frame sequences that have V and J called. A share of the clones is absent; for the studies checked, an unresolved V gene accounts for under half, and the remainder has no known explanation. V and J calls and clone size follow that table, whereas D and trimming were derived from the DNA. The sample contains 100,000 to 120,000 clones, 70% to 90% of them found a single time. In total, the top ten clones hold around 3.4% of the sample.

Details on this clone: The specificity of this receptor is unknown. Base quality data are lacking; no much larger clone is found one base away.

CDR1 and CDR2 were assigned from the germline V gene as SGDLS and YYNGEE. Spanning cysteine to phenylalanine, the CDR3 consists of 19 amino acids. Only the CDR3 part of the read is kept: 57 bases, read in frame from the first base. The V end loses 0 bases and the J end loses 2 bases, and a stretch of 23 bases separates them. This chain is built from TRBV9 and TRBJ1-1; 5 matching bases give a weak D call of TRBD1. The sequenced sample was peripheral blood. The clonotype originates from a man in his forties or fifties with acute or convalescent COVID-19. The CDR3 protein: CASSVGAWQEGGVNTEAFF. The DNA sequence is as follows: TGTGCCAGCAGCGTAGGTGCCTGGCAGGAAGGAGGGGTCAACACTGAAGCTTTCTTT.